This T cell receptor beta chain emerged from a study of CD4 T cells in relation to SARS-CoV-2 and coronaviruses. Overall study: ViraFEST: roughly 10-day antigen culture of PBMCs, then TCR beta CDR3 sequencing.

Comment on this clone: Its antigen is unknown.

Before the COVID-19 pandemic, during about 2010-2018, CD4+ T cells were taken from unexposed donors. After 10 to 11 days of culture, CD4+ T cells were isolated. Testing used SARS-CoV-2 S/N and four cold-coronavirus spikes on unexposed-donor CD4+ T cells, cells permitting. With 2 bases removed from V and 4 bases from J, the gap between germline ends came to 8 bases. Germline V gives CDR1 LGHNA, CDR2 YSLEER. The CDR3 is 13 residues long. The table came from immunoSEQ multiplex PCR; TCRdb's copy has only in-frame clones and leaves some out. Among some 25,000 clones listed, about 70% were seen once. The rearrangement joins TRBV4-3 to TRBJ1-2; maybe TRBD1 (6 bases). This TCR was sampled from a human donor in good health. The sample consisted of CD4+ T cells from PBMCs, cultured in vitro. CDR3 nucleotides: TGCGCCAGCAGCCAACAGGGGACCTATGGCTACACCTTC. Translated, it gives CASSQQGTYGYTF.